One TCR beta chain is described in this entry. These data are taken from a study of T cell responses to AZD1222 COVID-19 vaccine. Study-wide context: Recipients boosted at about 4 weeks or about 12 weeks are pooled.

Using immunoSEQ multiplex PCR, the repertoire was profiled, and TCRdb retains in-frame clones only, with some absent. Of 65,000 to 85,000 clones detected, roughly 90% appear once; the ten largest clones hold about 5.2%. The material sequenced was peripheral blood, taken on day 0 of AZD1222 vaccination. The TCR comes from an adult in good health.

The CDR3 nucleotides read TGCGCCAGCAGCTCCGTACCTTCGACTCCGGGGGCCAACGTCCTGACTTTC. It is translated as CASSSVPSTPGANVLTF. The rearrangement joins TRBV5-1 to TRBJ2-6, with D uncertain. CDR3 length equals 17 residues. V was clipped by 3 bases and J by 4 bases, with 17 bases between them. CDR1 is SGHRS and CDR2 is YFSETQ in the germline V gene.